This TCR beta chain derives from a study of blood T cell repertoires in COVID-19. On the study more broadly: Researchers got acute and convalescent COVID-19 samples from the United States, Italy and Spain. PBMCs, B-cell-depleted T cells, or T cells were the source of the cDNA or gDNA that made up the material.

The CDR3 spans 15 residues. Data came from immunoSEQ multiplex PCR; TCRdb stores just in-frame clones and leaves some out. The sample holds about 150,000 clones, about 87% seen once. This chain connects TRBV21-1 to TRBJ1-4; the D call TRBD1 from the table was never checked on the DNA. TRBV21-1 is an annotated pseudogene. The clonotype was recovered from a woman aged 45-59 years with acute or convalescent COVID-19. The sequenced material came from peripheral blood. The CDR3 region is CASSKYGRGLCWLFF. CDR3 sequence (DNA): TGTGCCAGCAGCAAATATGGCAGGGGGCTCTGTTGGCTGTTTTTT.